Sequencing of this T cell receptor (beta chain) was carried out in a study of shared clonotypes between healthy human individuals. It was across several immunoSEQ plates that each subset's genomic DNA was evenly split. The assay was immunoSEQ multiplex PCR, and TCRdb's table has in-frame clones only and misses some. The sample lists about 750,000 clones; over 90% were seen once. In the naive CD8 group, cells lacked CD45RO and were positively selected for CCR7, so terminally differentiated effector memory CD45RA+ cells were left out. The donors were all Caucasian adults (living in Nashville, Tennessee). This TCR was sampled from a man aged 25 to 45 in good health. Sequencing was carried out using naive CD8+ T cells sorted from blood.

DNA of the CDR3: TGTGCCAGCAGCCCCCGGGTAGCGGGAAGTCTGAATGAGCAGTTCTTC. Amino acids: CASSPRVAGSLNEQFF. This chain joins TRBV7-2 and TRBJ2-1, with 8 nucleotides matching TRBD2. The germline CDR1 and CDR2 sequences are SGHTA and FQGNSA. V was pared by 5 bases and J by 7 bases, with 13 bases of the junction left unmatched. The CDR3 consists of 16 residues.